This T cell receptor (beta chain) stems from a study of blood T cell repertoires in COVID-19. Whole-study context: Collection of acute and convalescent COVID-19 samples took place in the United States, Italy and Spain. PBMCs, B-cell-depleted T cells, or T cells were the source of the cDNA or gDNA that made up the material.

This clone has only one observation. V lost 5 bases and J lost 4, with 14 bases in between. The CDR3 totals 14 residues. Germline CDR1 reads SGHTA; CDR2 reads FQGNSA. In the original workflow: Nucleated cell counts were estimated from reference gene primer amplification. Clones were sequenced by immunoSEQ multiplex PCR, and TCRdb holds only the in-frame ones, with some missing. V and J calls and clone size are copied from that table; D and trimming were computed from the DNA. Altogether some 150,000 clones are present, over 80% being singletons, with the ten largest covering under 2.5%. The TCR comes from a man aged 45-65 years with active COVID-19. The chain combines TRBV7-2 with TRBJ1-2; D unresolved. The sequencing input was peripheral blood. The CDR3 region is CASSQQGRGYGYTF. The CDR3 bases are TGTGCCAGCAGCCAACAAGGGCGGGGCTATGGCTACACCTTC.